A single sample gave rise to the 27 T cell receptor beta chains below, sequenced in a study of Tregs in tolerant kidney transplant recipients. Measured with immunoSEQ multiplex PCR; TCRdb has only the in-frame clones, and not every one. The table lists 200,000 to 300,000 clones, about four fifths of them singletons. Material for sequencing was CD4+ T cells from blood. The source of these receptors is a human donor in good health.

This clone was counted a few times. CDR3 amino acids: CASSTGTAAYGYTF. The CDR3 coding sequence is TGTGCCAGCAGCACCGGGACAGCGGCCTATGGCTACACCTTC. The chain has TRBV11-1 and TRBJ1-2; TRBD1 matches at 7 bases. The CDR3 contains 14 residues. V lost 5 bases to trimming and J lost 4 bases; unmatched junction nucleotides: 7. Germline assignment: CDR1 SGHAT and CDR2 FQDESV (reference sequence).

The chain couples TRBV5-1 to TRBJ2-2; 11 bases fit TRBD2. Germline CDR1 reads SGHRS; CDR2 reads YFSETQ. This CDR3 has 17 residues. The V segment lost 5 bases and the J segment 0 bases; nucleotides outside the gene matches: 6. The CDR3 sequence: CASRIASGRTNTGELFF. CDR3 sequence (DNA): TGCGCCAGCAGGATAGCTAGCGGGAGGACGAACACCGGGGAGCTGTTTTTT. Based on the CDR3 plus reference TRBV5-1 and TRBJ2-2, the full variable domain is KAGVTQTPRYLIKTRGQQVTLSCSPISGHRSVSWYQQTPGQGLQFLFEYFSETQRNKGNFPGRFSGRQFSNSRSEMNVSTLELGDSALYLCASRIASGRTNTGELFFGEGSRLTVL.

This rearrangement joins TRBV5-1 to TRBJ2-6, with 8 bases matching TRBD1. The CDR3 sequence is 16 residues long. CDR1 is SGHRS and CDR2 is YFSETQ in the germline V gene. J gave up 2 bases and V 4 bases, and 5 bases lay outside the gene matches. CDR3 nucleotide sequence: TGCGCCAGCAGCAGCCCGACAGGGGCTGGGGCCAACGTCCTGACTTTC. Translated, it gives CASSSPTGAGANVLTF. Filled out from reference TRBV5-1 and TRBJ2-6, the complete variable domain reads KAGVTQTPRYLIKTRGQQVTLSCSPISGHRSVSWYQQTPGQGLQFLFEYFSETQRNKGNFPGRFSGRQFSNSRSEMNVSTLELGDSALYLCASSSPTGAGANVLTFGAGSRLTVL.

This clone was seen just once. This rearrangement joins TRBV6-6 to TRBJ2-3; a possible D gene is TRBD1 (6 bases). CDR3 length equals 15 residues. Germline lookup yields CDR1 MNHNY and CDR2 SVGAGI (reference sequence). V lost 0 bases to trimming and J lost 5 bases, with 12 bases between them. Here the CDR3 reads CASSYSQGQVDTQYF. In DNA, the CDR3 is TGTGCCAGCAGTTACTCGCAGGGGCAGGTAGATACGCAGTATTTT.

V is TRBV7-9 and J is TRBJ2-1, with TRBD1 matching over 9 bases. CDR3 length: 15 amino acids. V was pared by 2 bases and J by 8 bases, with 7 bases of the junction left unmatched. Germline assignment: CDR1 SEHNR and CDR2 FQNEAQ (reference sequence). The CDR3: CASSLPGQGYDEQFF. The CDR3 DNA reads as TGTGCCAGCAGCTTACCGGGACAGGGTTACGATGAGCAGTTCTTC.

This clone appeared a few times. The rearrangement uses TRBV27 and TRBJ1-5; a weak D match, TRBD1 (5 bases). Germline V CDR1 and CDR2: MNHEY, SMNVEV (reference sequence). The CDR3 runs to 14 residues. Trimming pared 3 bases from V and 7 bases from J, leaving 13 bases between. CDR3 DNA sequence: TGTGCCAGCAGTTTGGCAGGGTTCGGGCAGCCCCAGCATTTT. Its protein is CASSLAGFGQPQHF.

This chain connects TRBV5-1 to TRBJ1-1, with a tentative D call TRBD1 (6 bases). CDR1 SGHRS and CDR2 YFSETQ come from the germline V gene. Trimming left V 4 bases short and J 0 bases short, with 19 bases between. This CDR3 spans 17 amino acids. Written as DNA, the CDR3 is TGCGCCAGCAGCCCCATGGGTAAAGGACAGATGAACACTGAAGCTTTCTTT. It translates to CASSPMGKGQMNTEAFF. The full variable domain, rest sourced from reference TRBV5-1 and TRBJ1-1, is KAGVTQTPRYLIKTRGQQVTLSCSPISGHRSVSWYQQTPGQGLQFLFEYFSETQRNKGNFPGRFSGRQFSNSRSEMNVSTLELGDSALYLCASSPMGKGQMNTEAFFGQGTRLTVV.

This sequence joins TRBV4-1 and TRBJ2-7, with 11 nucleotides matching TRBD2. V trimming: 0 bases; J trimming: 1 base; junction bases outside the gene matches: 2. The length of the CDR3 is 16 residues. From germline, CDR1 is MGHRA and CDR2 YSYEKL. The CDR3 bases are TGCGCCAGCAGCCAAGAACTAGCGGGAGATTCCTACGAGCAGTACTTC. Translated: CASSQELAGDSYEQYF.

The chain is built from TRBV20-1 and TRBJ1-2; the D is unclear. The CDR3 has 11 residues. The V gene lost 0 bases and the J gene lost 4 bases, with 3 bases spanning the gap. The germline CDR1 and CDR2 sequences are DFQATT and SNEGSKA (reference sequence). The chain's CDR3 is CSARDGYGYTF. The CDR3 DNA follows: TGCAGTGCTAGAGATGGCTATGGCTACACCTTC.

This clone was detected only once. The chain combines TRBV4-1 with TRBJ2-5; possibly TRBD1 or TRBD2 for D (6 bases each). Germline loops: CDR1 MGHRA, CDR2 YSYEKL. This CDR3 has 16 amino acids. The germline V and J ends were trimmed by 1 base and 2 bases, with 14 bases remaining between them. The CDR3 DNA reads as TGCGCCAGCAGCCAAGTCCAGCGAGGGGGGCAAGAGACCCAGTACTTC. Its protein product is CASSQVQRGGQETQYF.

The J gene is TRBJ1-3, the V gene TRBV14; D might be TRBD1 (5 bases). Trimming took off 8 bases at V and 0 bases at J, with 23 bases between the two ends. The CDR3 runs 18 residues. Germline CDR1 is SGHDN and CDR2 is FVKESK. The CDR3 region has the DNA TGTGCCAGCTGCCGTCGATTGTTGAGGGGTAACTCTGGAAACACCATATATTTT. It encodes CASCRRLLRGNSGNTIYF.

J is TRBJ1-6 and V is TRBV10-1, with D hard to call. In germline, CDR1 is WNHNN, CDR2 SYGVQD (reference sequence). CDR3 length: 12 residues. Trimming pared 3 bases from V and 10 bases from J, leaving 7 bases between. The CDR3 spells CASSDGSSPLHF. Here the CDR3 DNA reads TGCGCCAGCAGTGATGGATCATCACCCCTCCACTTT.

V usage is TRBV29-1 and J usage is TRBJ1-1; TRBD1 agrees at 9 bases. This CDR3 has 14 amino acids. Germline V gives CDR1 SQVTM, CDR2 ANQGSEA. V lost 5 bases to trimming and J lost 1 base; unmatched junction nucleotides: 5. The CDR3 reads CSVLTGGWNTEAFF. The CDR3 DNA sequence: TGCAGCGTTCTGACAGGGGGGTGGAACACTGAAGCTTTCTTT.

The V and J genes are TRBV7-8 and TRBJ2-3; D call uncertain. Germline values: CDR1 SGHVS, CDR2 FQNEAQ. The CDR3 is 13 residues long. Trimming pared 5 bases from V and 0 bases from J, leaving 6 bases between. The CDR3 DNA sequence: TGTGCCAGCAGCCACACTAGCACAGATACGCAGTATTTT. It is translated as CASSHTSTDTQYF. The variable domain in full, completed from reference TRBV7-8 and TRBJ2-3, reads GAGVSQSPRYKVAKRGQDVALRCDPISGHVSLFWYQQALGQGPEFLTYFQNEAQLDKSGLPSDRFFAERPEGSVSTLKIQRTQQEDSAVYLCASSHTSTDTQYFGPGTRLTVL.

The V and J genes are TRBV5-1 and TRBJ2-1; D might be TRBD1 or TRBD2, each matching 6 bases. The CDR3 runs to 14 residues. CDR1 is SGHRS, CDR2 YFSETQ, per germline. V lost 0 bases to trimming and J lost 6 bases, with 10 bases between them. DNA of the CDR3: TGCGCCAGCAGCTTGGCCGGGGGCCCCAATGAGCAGTTCTTC. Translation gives CASSLAGGPNEQFF.

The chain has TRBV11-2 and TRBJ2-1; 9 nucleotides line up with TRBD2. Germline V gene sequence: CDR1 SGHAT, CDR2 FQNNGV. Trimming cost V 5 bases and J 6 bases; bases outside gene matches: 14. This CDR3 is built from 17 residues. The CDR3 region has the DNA TGTGCCAGCAGCCTCCGGGATAGCGGGAGTGGTATCAATGAGCAGTTCTTC. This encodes CASSLRDSGSGINEQFF.

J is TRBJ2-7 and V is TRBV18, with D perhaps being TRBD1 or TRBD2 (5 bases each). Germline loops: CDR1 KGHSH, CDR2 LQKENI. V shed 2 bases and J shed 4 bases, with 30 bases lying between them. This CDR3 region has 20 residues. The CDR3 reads CASSPAAYLGPYSLNYEQYF. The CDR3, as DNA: TGTGCCAGCTCACCAGCCGCATATCTGGGACCCTACTCCCTAAATTACGAGCAGTACTTC.

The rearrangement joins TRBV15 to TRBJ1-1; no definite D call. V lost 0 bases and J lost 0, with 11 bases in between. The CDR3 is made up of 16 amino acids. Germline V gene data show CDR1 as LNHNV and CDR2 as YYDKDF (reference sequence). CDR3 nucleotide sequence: TGTGCCACCAGCAGAGATCGGTCGGGGATGAACACTGAAGCTTTCTTT. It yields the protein CATSRDRSGMNTEAFF.

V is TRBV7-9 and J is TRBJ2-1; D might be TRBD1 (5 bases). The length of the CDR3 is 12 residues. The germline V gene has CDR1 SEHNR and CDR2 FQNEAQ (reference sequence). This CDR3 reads CASTRVGNEQFF. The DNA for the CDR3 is TGTGCGTCCACCAGGGTTGGCAATGAGCAGTTCTTC.

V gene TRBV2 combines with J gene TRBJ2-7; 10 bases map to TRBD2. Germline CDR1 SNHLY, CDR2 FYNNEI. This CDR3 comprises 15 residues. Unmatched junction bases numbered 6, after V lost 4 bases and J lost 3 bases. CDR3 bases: TGTGCCAGCAGTGTGGCTAGCGGGAGCGGCTACGAGCAGTACTTC. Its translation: CASSVASGSGYEQYF.

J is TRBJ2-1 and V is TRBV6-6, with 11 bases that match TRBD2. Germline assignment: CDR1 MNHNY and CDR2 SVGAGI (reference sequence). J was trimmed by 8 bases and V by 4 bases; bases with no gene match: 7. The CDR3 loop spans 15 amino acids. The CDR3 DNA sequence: TGTGCCAGCAGTTCCGTAGCGGGAGGGCCCCATGAGCAGTTCTTC. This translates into CASSSVAGGPHEQFF.

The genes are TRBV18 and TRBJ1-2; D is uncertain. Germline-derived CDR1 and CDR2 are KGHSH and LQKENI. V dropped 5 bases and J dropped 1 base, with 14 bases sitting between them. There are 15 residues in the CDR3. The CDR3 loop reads CASSALDRYNYGYTF. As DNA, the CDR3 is TGTGCCAGCTCAGCCTTAGATAGATATAACTATGGCTACACCTTC.

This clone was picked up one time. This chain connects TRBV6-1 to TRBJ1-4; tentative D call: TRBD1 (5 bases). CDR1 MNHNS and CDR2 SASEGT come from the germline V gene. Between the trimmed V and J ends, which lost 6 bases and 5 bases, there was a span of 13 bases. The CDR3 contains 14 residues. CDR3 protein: CASSLDRQNEKLFF. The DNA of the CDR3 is TGTGCCAGCAGCCTCGACAGACAGAATGAAAAACTGTTTTTT.

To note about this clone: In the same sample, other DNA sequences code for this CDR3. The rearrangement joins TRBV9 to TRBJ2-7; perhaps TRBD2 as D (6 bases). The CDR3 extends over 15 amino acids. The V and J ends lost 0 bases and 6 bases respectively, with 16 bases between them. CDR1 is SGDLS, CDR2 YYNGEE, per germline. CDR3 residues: CASSVGPRGSGEQYF. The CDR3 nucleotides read TGTGCCAGCAGCGTAGGTCCCCGGGGGTCCGGCGAGCAGTACTTC.

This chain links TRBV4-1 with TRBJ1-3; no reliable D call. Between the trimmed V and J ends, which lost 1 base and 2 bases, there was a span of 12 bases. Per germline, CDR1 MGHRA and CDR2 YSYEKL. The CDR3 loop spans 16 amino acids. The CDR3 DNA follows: TGCGCCAGCAGCCAAGGAACGCAGGCCACTGGAAACACCATATATTTT. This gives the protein CASSQGTQATGNTIYF.

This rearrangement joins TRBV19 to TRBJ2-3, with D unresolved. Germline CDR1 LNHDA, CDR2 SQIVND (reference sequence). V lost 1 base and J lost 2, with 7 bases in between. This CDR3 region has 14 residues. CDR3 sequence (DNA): TGTGCCAGTAGTATAGTGGGCCCCACAGATACGCAGTATTTT. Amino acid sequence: CASSIVGPTDTQYF.

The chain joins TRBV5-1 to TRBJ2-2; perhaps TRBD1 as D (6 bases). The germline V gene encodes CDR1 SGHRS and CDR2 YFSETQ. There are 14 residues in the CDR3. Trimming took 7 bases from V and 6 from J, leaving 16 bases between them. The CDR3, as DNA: TGCGCCAGCGAGCCAGGGGCGTTCGCCGGGGAGCTGTTTTTT. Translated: CASEPGAFAGELFF.